The 24 T cell receptor beta chains listed next were all sequenced from one sample in a study of cytomegalovirus exposure and HLA in healthy donors. Researchers ran the PCR with 60 Vbeta and 13 Jbeta primers. Data came from immunoSEQ multiplex PCR; TCRdb stores just in-frame clones and leaves some out. The sample records 160,000 or so clones, roughly 80% being singletons. The sequenced sample consisted of PBMCs. The receptors here all came from a woman aged 50 to 60 in good health and CMV-seronegative.

The chain recombines TRBV4-1 with TRBJ2-1; D ambiguous. The V end lost 4 bases, the J end lost 2 bases, and 15 bases lay between the germline ends. In germline, CDR1 is MGHRA, CDR2 YSYEKL. The CDR3 consists of 16 residues. CDR3: CASSPTGGGAYNEQFF. CDR3 nucleotides: TGCGCCAGCAGCCCTACCGGCGGCGGAGCCTACAATGAGCAGTTCTTC.

The V call is TRBV28, the J call TRBJ1-1, with TRBD1 identical over 7 bases. CDR1 and CDR2 from the germline V gene are MDHEN and SYDVKM. This CDR3 region has 14 residues. Trimming removed 5 bases from V and 2 bases from J; junction bases left unmatched: 5. The CDR3, as DNA: TGTGCCAGCAGTCTGGACAGGCCTAACACTGAAGCTTTCTTT. This encodes CASSLDRPNTEAFF.

The V gene is TRBV12-5, the J gene TRBJ1-1; tentatively, D is TRBD1 (6 bases). Trimming left V 0 bases short and J 5 bases short, with 13 bases between. The CDR3 totals 15 residues. From germline, CDR1 is LGHNT and CDR2 FRNRAP. The CDR3 region has the DNA TGTGCTAGTGGTTTGGTTCTGACAGGAGGTACTGAAGCTTTCTTT. Translating gives CASGLVLTGGTEAFF.

This chain connects TRBV5-4 to TRBJ1-1; tentative D call: TRBD1 (5 bases). The CDR3 extends over 15 amino acids. Germline assignment: CDR1 SGHNT and CDR2 YYREEE (reference sequence). Trimming left V 4 bases short and J 3 bases short, with 16 bases between. The CDR3 coding sequence is TGTGCCAGCAGCCCCGGGGGGGATTCGGACACTGAAGCTTTCTTT. Protein sequence: CASSPGGDSDTEAFF.

This clone was picked up a small number of times. The rearrangement uses TRBV4-2 and TRBJ2-5; the match to TRBD2 covers 7 bases. This CDR3 spans 15 amino acids. CDR1 is LGHNA, CDR2 YNFKEQ, per germline. Germline trimming cut 1 base from V and 5 bases from J; bases unmatched to any gene: 7. In DNA form, the CDR3 reads TGTGCCAGCAGCCAAGCTTGGGACTATAGGGAGACCCAGTACTTC. Protein product: CASSQAWDYRETQYF.

This chain uses TRBV7-2 with TRBJ1-1, with D hard to call. V lost 3 bases and J 5 bases, leaving 10 bases between the germline ends. This CDR3 contains 13 residues. Per the germline V gene, CDR1 is SGHTA and CDR2 is FQGNSA. CDR3 nucleotide sequence: TGTGCCAGCAGCTTGTACAGAGATACTGAAGCTTTCTTT. Translated, it gives CASSLYRDTEAFF.

V and J are TRBV7-2 and TRBJ1-1; the match to TRBD1 covers 7 bases. Germline V lookup: CDR1 SGHTA, CDR2 FQGNSA. The CDR3 totals 14 residues. The junction had 5 bases not matched to a gene; V was cut back by 5 bases and J by 2 bases. This chain's CDR3 is CASSPGQVNTEAFF. For the CDR3, the DNA is TGTGCCAGCAGCCCCGGACAGGTCAACACTGAAGCTTTCTTT. Drawing the rest from reference TRBV7-2 and TRBJ1-1, the complete variable domain is GAGVSQSPSNKVTEKGKDVELRCDPISGHTALYWYRQSLGQGLEFLIYFQGNSAPDKSGLPSDRFSAERTGGSVSTLTIQRTQQEDSAVYLCASSPGQVNTEAFFGQGTRLTVV.

This rearrangement joins TRBV7-8 to TRBJ1-2; 10 bases are a match to TRBD1. Germline V gives CDR1 SGHVS, CDR2 FQNEAQ. The CDR3 is 14 residues long. The V gene end was trimmed by 3 bases and the J gene end by 6 bases; junction bases not matched to a gene: 4. DNA of the CDR3: TGTGCCAGCAGCTTGGGACAGGGGATTAATGGCTACACCTTC. Its translation: CASSLGQGINGYTF.

The DNA of the CDR3 is TGTGCCAGCCTAAGCGGGGGCGAGTCGGAAGCTTTCTTT. It translates to CASLSGGESEAFF. The J gene is TRBJ1-1, the V gene TRBV19, with D perhaps matching TRBD1 (6 bases). Germline V gene sequence: CDR1 LNHDA, CDR2 SQIVND (reference sequence). The CDR3 is made up of 13 amino acids. Trimming removed 9 bases at V and 8 bases at J, with 19 bases between.

The chain uses TRBV13 and TRBJ1-1; D perhaps matches TRBD1 (5 bases). From germline, CDR1 is PRHDT and CDR2 FYEKMQ (reference sequence). CDR3 length: 13 amino acids. Between the trimmed V and J ends, which lost 5 bases and 5 bases, there was a span of 12 bases. The CDR3 DNA reads TGTGCCAGCAGCGCCTCAAGGGGAACTGAAGCTTTCTTT. Residues: CASSASRGTEAFF.

The chain joins TRBV5-6 to TRBJ1-1; TRBD1 matches at 8 bases. Germline assignment: CDR1 SGHDT and CDR2 YYEEEE. With 4 bases clipped from V and 5 bases from J, the junction kept 10 bases outside the gene matches. The CDR3 consists of 15 residues. CDR3 coding DNA: TGTGCCAGCAGCCGACAGGGGCGACTTCGAACTGAAGCTTTCTTT. It yields the protein CASSRQGRLRTEAFF.

The chain combines TRBV28 with TRBJ2-5; 9 bases fit TRBD2. The end of the DNA aligns better with TRBJ2-7, so the J call may be wrong. CDR3 size: 16 residues. Germline V gene data show CDR1 as MDHEN and CDR2 as SYDVKM. This CDR3 is CASVEASGVRTYEQYF. In nucleotides, the CDR3 is TGTGCCAGCGTAGAGGCTAGCGGGGTTAGGACCTACGAGCAGTACTTC.

As regards this clone: Other DNA sequences in the sample encode the same CDR3. The chain has TRBV5-1 and TRBJ2-2, with 8 bases aligning to TRBD2. This CDR3 region has 14 residues. The J segment lost 5 bases and the V segment lost 2 bases, leaving 2 bases of the junction unmatched. Germline lookup yields CDR1 SGHRS and CDR2 YFSETQ. CDR3 sequence reads: CASSFGGGTGELFF. CDR3 in DNA: TGCGCCAGCAGCTTCGGCGGGGGGACCGGGGAGCTGTTTTTT.

This chain uses TRBV5-4 with TRBJ2-7, with D possibly TRBD2 on 6 matching bases. Trimming cost V 1 base and J 2 bases, with 19 bases left between them. The CDR3 has 17 residues. Germline V gives CDR1 SGHNT, CDR2 YYREEE (reference sequence). This CDR3 reads CASSLNGASESTYEQYF. The CDR3 DNA reads as TGTGCCAGCAGCTTGAACGGGGCTAGCGAGAGCACCTACGAGCAGTACTTC.

DNA for the CDR3: TGTGCCAGTAGTATCTCGGGCAGGGGTTCCAATCAGCCCCAGCATTTT. Its translation: CASSISGRGSNQPQHF. This chain connects TRBV19 to TRBJ1-5; TRBD1 is a possible D gene (6 bases). The germline CDR1 and CDR2 sequences are LNHDA and SQIVND (reference sequence). The CDR3 is 16 amino acids. V dropped 3 bases and J dropped 3 bases, with 15 bases sitting between them.

The DNA of the CDR3 is TGTGCCAGCAGCTTAGTTACAGGGGGGGGCTATGGCTACACCTTC. Its protein is CASSLVTGGGYGYTF. This chain connects TRBV7-2 to TRBJ1-2, with 8 bases aligning to TRBD1. The germline V gene has CDR1 SGHTA and CDR2 FQGNSA. This CDR3 contains 15 residues. With 1 base clipped from V and 4 bases from J, the junction kept 5 bases outside the gene matches. Together with reference TRBV7-2 and TRBJ1-2, the CDR3 gives the full variable domain: GAGVSQSPSNKVTEKGKDVELRCDPISGHTALYWYRQSLGQGLEFLIYFQGNSAPDKSGLPSDRFSAERTGGSVSTLTIQRTQQEDSAVYLCASSLVTGGGYGYTFGSGTRLTVV.

The V call is TRBV18, the J call TRBJ2-1; maybe TRBD1 (6 bases). CDR1 and CDR2 from the germline V gene are KGHSH and LQKENI. This CDR3 region has 14 residues. The V gene lost 8 bases and the J gene lost 0 bases, with 11 bases spanning the gap. The CDR3 coding sequence is TGTGCCAGCCTCGGACAGAGCTCCTACAATGAGCAGTTCTTC. This gives the protein CASLGQSSYNEQFF.

The V and J genes are TRBV6-5 and TRBJ2-6; no clear D gene. CDR3 size: 15 residues. Germline V gives CDR1 MNHEY, CDR2 SVGAGI. The V end lost 5 bases, the J end lost 0 bases, and 8 bases lay between the germline ends. The CDR3 sequence: CASSPRDSGANVLTF. DNA for the CDR3: TGTGCCAGCAGTCCCCGAGACTCTGGGGCCAACGTCCTGACTTTC.

The chain is built from TRBV11-2 and TRBJ2-7; D is unclear. The CDR3 has 14 residues. Germline lookup yields CDR1 SGHAT and CDR2 FQNNGV. V gave up 0 bases and J gave up 3 bases, with 9 bases separating them. Here the CDR3 reads CASSLDTPSYEQYF. CDR3 nucleotide sequence: TGTGCCAGCAGCTTAGACACCCCCAGCTACGAGCAGTACTTC.

The chain has TRBV6-1 and TRBJ2-7, with D tentatively TRBD2 (6 bases). The CDR3 contains 13 residues. V shed 3 bases and J shed 7 bases, with 13 bases lying between them. CDR1 and CDR2 (germline): MNHNS, SASEGT. The CDR3 here is CASSEVRAGEQYF. The CDR3 DNA sequence: TGTGCCAGCAGTGAGGTCAGGGCGGGGGAGCAGTACTTC.

This CDR3 is CATSRLGEIAAGIGEQYF. DNA for the CDR3: TGTGCCACCAGCAGATTGGGGGAAATTGCAGCGGGTATTGGCGAGCAGTACTTC. V gene TRBV15 combines with J gene TRBJ2-7; D might be TRBD2 (6 bases). The CDR3 consists of 18 residues. Germline CDR1 LNHNV, CDR2 YYDKDF (reference sequence). V gave up 2 bases and J gave up 6 bases, with 26 bases separating them.

The chain carries TRBV2 and TRBJ2-1, with TRBD2 matching over 8 bases. Germline trimming cut 5 bases from V and 10 bases from J; bases unmatched to any gene: 13. Germline V CDR1 and CDR2: SNHLY, FYNNEI. The CDR3 covers 15 residues. The CDR3 region is CASSMGLVSSGEQFF. CDR3 bases: TGTGCCAGCAGTATGGGACTAGTAAGTTCAGGAGAGCAGTTCTTC.

This clone has a single count. This sequence joins TRBV7-2 and TRBJ2-3; D ambiguous. CDR1 and CDR2 (germline): SGHTA, FQGNSA. Trimming cost V 2 bases and J 3 bases, with 3 bases left between them. The CDR3 loop spans 12 amino acids. CDR3 bases: TGTGCCAGCAGCTTATCAACAGATACGCAGTATTTT. It encodes CASSLSTDTQYF. Full variable domain (outside the CDR3, taken from reference TRBV7-2 and TRBJ2-3): GAGVSQSPSNKVTEKGKDVELRCDPISGHTALYWYRQSLGQGLEFLIYFQGNSAPDKSGLPSDRFSAERTGGSVSTLTIQRTQQEDSAVYLCASSLSTDTQYFGPGTRLTVL.

This clone has a handful of counts. The V call is TRBV4-3, the J call TRBJ2-7, with 12 bases that match TRBD1. J was trimmed by 6 bases and V by 0 bases; bases with no gene match: 3. This CDR3 region has 15 residues. CDR1 and CDR2 (germline): LGHNA, YSLEER. For the CDR3, the DNA is TGCGCCAGCAGCCAAGAGGGACAGGGGGCAAGCGAGCAGTACTTC. Protein product: CASSQEGQGASEQYF.